This T cell receptor (beta chain) came from a study of T-cell memory formation after mild COVID-19. Study conclusions and caveats: Largely, contracting CD4+ clones fell within CM and EM, and contracting CD8+ clones within EMRA. Contracting clones, day 15 to 85, had balanced CD4/CD8, and later expanders favored CD4+.

The table lists this clonotype with a few counts. Its antigen is undetermined. Trimming at V came to 3 bases and at J to 6 bases, leaving 3 bases not matched to a gene. This CDR3 spans 13 amino acids. CDR1 PRHDT and CDR2 FYEKMQ come from the germline V gene (reference sequence). From the 5' RACE reads, TCRdb called clonotypes with MiXCR, one entry per CDR3 protein. The table has under 550,000 distinct CDR3 sequences, approximately 18% seen once; the top ten hold 20% to 25%. The sample consisted of PBMCs or a T cell subset sorted from them (not recorded which). J is TRBJ1-1 and V is TRBV13; 8 bases match TRBD1. The receptor was derived from a man aged 18 to 35 who had mild COVID-19 (a few samples of this study predate the infection). Cell type and time point are not known. CDR3: CASSFRGLAEAFF. CDR3 nucleotides: TGTGCCAGCAGCTTCAGGGGGCTTGCTGAAGCTTTCTTT.